Listed below are T cell receptor beta chains from one sample, sequenced in a study of cytomegalovirus exposure and HLA in healthy donors. Data came from immunoSEQ multiplex PCR; TCRdb stores just in-frame clones and leaves some out. The table has some 98,000 clones, roughly nine tenths seen once. Sequenced input: PBMCs. The source of these receptors is a man aged 18 to 29 in good health and CMV-seropositive. CDR3s include the opening cysteine and the closing phenylalanine or tryptophan. D genes are given only for firm matches. Clone size is shown for a subset of rows, as once, few, many or a class of expanded clone.

D gene: -; J gene: TRBJ2-7; clone size: once; V gene: TRBV5-8; CDR3 DNA: TGTGCCAGCAGCAGGGGATACGAGCAGTACTTC; CDR3 protein: CASSRGYEQYF
D gene: -; J gene: TRBJ2-2; clone size: -; V gene: TRBV14; CDR3 DNA: TGTGCCAGCAGCCAAGTGAGGACCGGGGAGCTGTTTTTT; CDR3 protein: CASSQVRTGELFF
D gene: -; J gene: TRBJ2-6; clone size: -; V gene: TRBV15; CDR3 DNA: TGTGCCACCAGCACGAAACAGGAATACCCCTCTGGGGCCAACGTCCTGACTTTC; CDR3 protein: CATSTKQEYPSGANVLTF
D gene: TRBD1; J gene: TRBJ2-1; clone size: -; V gene: TRBV6-5; CDR3 DNA: TGTGCCAGCAGTTCACGACAGGGTTCTGGGCATGAGCAGTTCTTC; CDR3 protein: CASSSRQGSGHEQFF
D gene: -; J gene: TRBJ2-7; clone size: once; V gene: TRBV6-1; CDR3 DNA: TGTGCCAGCACGACATTTTTCGAGCAGTACTTC; CDR3 protein: CASTTFFEQYF
D gene: -; J gene: TRBJ1-5; clone size: -; V gene: TRBV21-1; CDR3 DNA: TGTGCCAGCACCAAAGAAGGTTTTTGGACAGGATATCATCAGCCCCAGCATTTT; CDR3 protein: CASTKEGFWTGYHQPQHF
D gene: TRBD1; J gene: TRBJ1-3; clone size: -; V gene: TRBV7-9; CDR3 DNA: TGTGCCAGCAGCCCAGGAACAACAGGGGGTCAAGACACCATATATTTT; CDR3 protein: CASSPGTTGGQDTIYF
D gene: -; J gene: TRBJ1-5; clone size: few; V gene: TRBV19; CDR3 DNA: TGTGCCAGTAGTACCGGGACTTATGGAGATCAGCCCCAGCATTTT; CDR3 protein: CASSTGTYGDQPQHF
D gene: -; J gene: TRBJ2-7; clone size: -; V gene: TRBV4-2; CDR3 DNA: TGTGCCAGCAGCCCCCTTTACTCCTACGAGCAGTACTTC; CDR3 protein: CASSPLYSYEQYF
D gene: TRBD1; J gene: TRBJ2-7; clone size: -; V gene: TRBV10-3; CDR3 DNA: TGTGCCATCAGTGAACGACAGGGGAGCAACGAGCAGTACTTC; CDR3 protein: CAISERQGSNEQYF
D gene: -; J gene: TRBJ2-3; clone size: -; V gene: TRBV28; CDR3 DNA: TGTGCCAGCAGCGGGAGCACAGATACGCAGTATTTT; CDR3 protein: CASSGSTDTQYF
D gene: -; J gene: TRBJ1-1; clone size: -; V gene: TRBV28; CDR3 DNA: TGTGCCAGCAGCCCCCCCGTGAGTTCCACTGAAGCTTTCTTT; CDR3 protein: CASSPPVSSTEAFF
D gene: TRBD1; J gene: TRBJ2-7; clone size: -; V gene: TRBV11-2; CDR3 DNA: TGTGCCAGCAGCTTAGGTGCCCCGGGACAGGGTTACGAGCAGTACTTC; CDR3 protein: CASSLGAPGQGYEQYF
D gene: TRBD1; J gene: TRBJ2-3; clone size: once; V gene: TRBV7-2; CDR3 DNA: TGTGCCAGCAGCTTTGGGGACAGGGTCACAGATACGCAGTATTTT; CDR3 protein: CASSFGDRVTDTQYF
D gene: TRBD2; J gene: TRBJ2-1; clone size: -; V gene: TRBV6-5; CDR3 DNA: TGTGCCAGCACTAGCGGCTCCTACAATGAGCAGTTCTTC; CDR3 protein: CASTSGSYNEQFF
D gene: -; J gene: TRBJ1-4; clone size: -; V gene: TRBV27; CDR3 DNA: TGTGCCAGGCAGAGGGACTCGTCTAATGAAAAACTGTTTTTT; CDR3 protein: CARQRDSSNEKLFF
D gene: TRBD2; J gene: TRBJ2-2; clone size: -; V gene: TRBV7-3; CDR3 DNA: TGTGCCAGCAGCCTTCGACTAGCGGGGGGGCAGAACACCGGGGAGCTGTTTTTT; CDR3 protein: CASSLRLAGGQNTGELFF
D gene: -; J gene: TRBJ2-7; clone size: -; V gene: TRBV7-9; CDR3 DNA: TGTGCCAGCAGCCCCCCGTCGGGGAGCTCCTACGAGCAGTACTTC; CDR3 protein: CASSPPSGSSYEQYF
D gene: -; J gene: TRBJ1-6; clone size: -; V gene: TRBV9; CDR3 DNA: TGTGCCAGCAGCGACCAGGACTCAAGTTACAATTCACCCCTCCACTTT; CDR3 protein: CASSDQDSSYNSPLHF
D gene: TRBD1; J gene: TRBJ1-2; clone size: once; V gene: TRBV5-1; CDR3 DNA: TGCGCCAGCAGCTTAGAACAGGGGCTCGACTATGGCTACACCTTC; CDR3 protein: CASSLEQGLDYGYTF
D gene: TRBD1; J gene: TRBJ2-5; clone size: -; V gene: TRBV29-1; CDR3 DNA: TGCAGCGTCGCGACAGGGGATCAAGAGACCCAGTACTTC; CDR3 protein: CSVATGDQETQYF
D gene: TRBD1; J gene: TRBJ2-5; clone size: -; V gene: TRBV5-8; CDR3 DNA: TGTGCCAGCAGCCCCGGGACAGAACAAGAGACCCAGTACTTC; CDR3 protein: CASSPGTEQETQYF
D gene: TRBD2; J gene: TRBJ2-1; clone size: -; V gene: TRBV7-2; CDR3 DNA: TGTGCCAGCCGAGGGGTAGCGGGAGGGTTGAATGAGCAGTTCTTC; CDR3 protein: CASRGVAGGLNEQFF
D gene: -; J gene: TRBJ2-3; clone size: -; V gene: TRBV5-1; CDR3 DNA: TGCGCCAGCAGCTTGACGGGGAATGTAGATACGCAGTATTTT; CDR3 protein: CASSLTGNVDTQYF
D gene: TRBD2; J gene: TRBJ2-1; clone size: -; V gene: TRBV13; CDR3 DNA: TGTGCCAGCAGCTCGGGACTAGAGGGCCATGAGCAGTTCTTC; CDR3 protein: CASSSGLEGHEQFF
D gene: -; J gene: TRBJ1-2; clone size: -; V gene: TRBV7-2; CDR3 DNA: TGTGCCAGCAGCATTAACCCAGCTAACTATGGCTACACCTTC; CDR3 protein: CASSINPANYGYTF
D gene: -; J gene: TRBJ1-2; clone size: -; V gene: TRBV4-1; CDR3 DNA: TGCGCCAGCAGCCAAGGTCTAAGACGGGACAACAACTATGGCTACACCTTC; CDR3 protein: CASSQGLRRDNNYGYTF
D gene: TRBD1; J gene: TRBJ2-5; clone size: -; V gene: TRBV25-1; CDR3 DNA: TGTGCCAGCAGTGGGGGGGACAGGGGGCTGAGGGAGACCCAGTACTTC; CDR3 protein: CASSGGDRGLRETQYF
D gene: -; J gene: TRBJ1-4; clone size: -; V gene: TRBV6-1; CDR3 DNA: TGTGCCAGCAGTGAACCCCGAGGACAGAAGAATGAAAAACTGTTTTTT; CDR3 protein: CASSEPRGQKNEKLFF
D gene: -; J gene: TRBJ2-7; clone size: -; V gene: TRBV14; CDR3 DNA: TGTGCCAGCAGCCAAGACCTAGTTTCATACGAGCAGTACTTC; CDR3 protein: CASSQDLVSYEQYF
D gene: -; J gene: TRBJ1-1; clone size: once; V gene: TRBV29-1; CDR3 DNA: TGCAGCGTTGAGGAGGGGTACGACACTGAAGCTTTCTTT; CDR3 protein: CSVEEGYDTEAFF
D gene: TRBD1; J gene: TRBJ2-7; clone size: -; V gene: TRBV6-4; CDR3 DNA: TGTGCCAGCAGTGACTCGAAAGGGTTGTGTACAGGGGACTCCTACGAGCAGTACTTC; CDR3 protein: CASSDSKGLCTGDSYEQYF
D gene: -; J gene: TRBJ2-7; clone size: -; V gene: TRBV28; CDR3 DNA: TGTGCCAGCTTACCAGGGAACTCCTACGAGCAGTACTTC; CDR3 protein: CASLPGNSYEQYF
D gene: TRBD1; J gene: TRBJ2-7; clone size: -; V gene: TRBV11-2; CDR3 DNA: TGTGCCAGCAGCTTACGGGACAGGGGATCCTACGAGCAGTACTTC; CDR3 protein: CASSLRDRGSYEQYF
D gene: TRBD1; J gene: TRBJ1-1; clone size: once; V gene: TRBV10-3; CDR3 DNA: TGTGCCATCAGTGTTTCGGGACAGGGGGCCGAAGCTTTCTTT; CDR3 protein: CAISVSGQGAEAFF
D gene: TRBD1; J gene: TRBJ2-3; clone size: once; V gene: TRBV7-3; CDR3 DNA: TGTGCCAGCAGCCCGACAGGGTTGGATACGCAGTATTTT; CDR3 protein: CASSPTGLDTQYF
D gene: TRBD1; J gene: TRBJ1-5; clone size: once; V gene: TRBV19; CDR3 DNA: TGTGCCAGTAGTATCTGGATTGTGGCAGGGGGCTTTCAGCCCCAGCATTTT; CDR3 protein: CASSIWIVAGGFQPQHF
D gene: TRBD2; J gene: TRBJ2-5; clone size: -; V gene: TRBV9; CDR3 DNA: TGTGCCAGCAGCGCTAGCGGGAGGATGTACCAAGAGACCCAGTACTTC; CDR3 protein: CASSASGRMYQETQYF
D gene: -; J gene: TRBJ2-2; clone size: -; V gene: TRBV7-6; CDR3 DNA: TGTGCCAGCAGCTTAGTTATTTTAGGAGCCGACTCGACTAGGACGAACACCGGGGAGCTGTTTTTT; CDR3 protein: CASSLVILGADSTRTNTGELFF
D gene: -; J gene: TRBJ2-3; clone size: once; V gene: TRBV11-3; CDR3 DNA: TGTGCCAGCCAGGGTAGCACAGATACGCAGTATTTT; CDR3 protein: CASQGSTDTQYF
D gene: -; J gene: TRBJ2-2; clone size: -; V gene: TRBV9; CDR3 DNA: TGTGCCAGCAGCGTACTCACAAGCACCGGGGAGCTGTTTTTT; CDR3 protein: CASSVLTSTGELFF
D gene: -; J gene: TRBJ2-1; clone size: -; V gene: TRBV7-9; CDR3 DNA: TGTGCCAGCAGCTTAAGAGTATACAATGAGCAGTTCTTC; CDR3 protein: CASSLRVYNEQFF
D gene: -; J gene: TRBJ2-4; clone size: -; V gene: TRBV28; CDR3 DNA: TGTGCCAGCAGTTTAGACAGGTTATTAGCCAAAAACATTCAGTACTTC; CDR3 protein: CASSLDRLLAKNIQYF
D gene: TRBD1; J gene: TRBJ1-1; clone size: -; V gene: TRBV7-8; CDR3 DNA: TGTGCCAGCAGCGGCCCACAGGGGAGCGTCTCGGGCACTGAAGCTTTCTTT; CDR3 protein: CASSGPQGSVSGTEAFF
D gene: -; J gene: TRBJ2-2; clone size: -; V gene: TRBV4-1; CDR3 DNA: TGCGCCAGCAGCCAAGGACGGACTGACACCGGGGAGCTGTTTTTT; CDR3 protein: CASSQGRTDTGELFF
D gene: -; J gene: TRBJ1-2; clone size: once; V gene: TRBV5-6; CDR3 DNA: TGTGCCAGCAGAGAGATACAGGGAGATGGCTACACCTTC; CDR3 protein: CASREIQGDGYTF
D gene: TRBD2; J gene: TRBJ2-5; clone size: -; V gene: TRBV9; CDR3 DNA: TGTGCCAGCAGCCAGCGGGGGGCGGGGGAGACCCAGTACTTC; CDR3 protein: CASSQRGAGETQYF